Sequencing of this TCR beta chain was carried out in a study of blood T cell repertoires in COVID-19. Overall study context: Researchers got acute and convalescent COVID-19 samples from the United States, Italy and Spain. In each case, the material was cDNA or gDNA derived from T cells, B-cell-depleted T cells, or PBMCs.

The V end lost 5 bases, the J end lost 5 bases, and 18 bases lay between the germline ends. The V gene's germline CDR1 is LNHDA and CDR2 SQIVND (reference sequence). The CDR3 consists of 15 residues. Authors' analysis steps: Amplified reference gene primers provided the basis for estimating nucleated cell counts. TCRdb's copy holds only in-frame clones and misses some; the assay was immunoSEQ multiplex PCR. Clonal size and the V and J genes are those of that table, whereas D and trimming came from the DNA. The sample has 95,000 to 100,000 clones; 85% are singletons. The sequenced material came from peripheral blood. This TCR came from a woman in her 70s with active or convalescent COVID-19. The rearrangement joins TRBV19 to TRBJ2-5; TRBD1 might be the D (7 bases). The CDR3 is CASSATTGAGETQYF. The CDR3 DNA follows: TGTGCCAGTAGTGCCACTACAGGGGCGGGGGAGACCCAGTACTTC. Supplemented by reference TRBV19 and TRBJ2-5, the full variable domain reads DGGITQSPKYLFRKEGQNVTLSCEQNLNHDAMYWYRQDPGQGLRLIYYSQIVNDFQKGDIAEGYSVSREKKESFPLTVTSAQKNPTAFYLCASSATTGAGETQYFGPGTRLLVL.